These T cell receptor beta chains were read from a single sample in a study of CD8+ T cells in alopecia areata. The method was immunoSEQ multiplex PCR; TCRdb's version includes in-frame clones alone and lacks a portion of them. The data contain tens of thousands of clones, around 60% of them seen just once; the ten biggest clones take up about two fifths. Sequencing input: NKG2D-high CD8+ T cells sorted from blood. These receptors all stem from a human donor with alopecia areata. Both conserved end residues are part of each CDR3. The D gene is left open where the match is weak. Rows give clone size only sometimes, using once, few, many, or a class for an expanded clone.

j_gene: TRBJ2-7
abundance: .
v_gene: TRBV7-9
d_gene: .
CDR3aa: CASSLEDYYEQYF
CDR3nt: TGTGCCAGCAGCTTAGAAGACTATTACGAGCAGTACTTC

j_gene: TRBJ2-1
abundance: .
v_gene: TRBV28
d_gene: TRBD2
CDR3aa: CASSETSLSYNEQFF
CDR3nt: TGTGCCAGCAGCGAGACTAGCCTCTCCTACAATGAGCAGTTCTTC

j_gene: TRBJ2-6
abundance: .
v_gene: TRBV4-3
d_gene: .
CDR3aa: CASSQGESSGANVLTF
CDR3nt: TGCGCCAGCAGCCAAGGGGAAAGCTCTGGGGCCAACGTCCTGACTTTC

j_gene: TRBJ2-2
abundance: .
v_gene: TRBV2
d_gene: .
CDR3aa: CASSDSTGVANTGELFF
CDR3nt: TGTGCCAGCAGTGACTCCACGGGAGTAGCGAACACCGGGGAGCTGTTTTTT

j_gene: TRBJ1-2
abundance: .
v_gene: TRBV5-8
d_gene: TRBD1
CDR3aa: CASSLKTTGNYGYTF
CDR3nt: TGTGCCAGCAGCCTCAAGACGACAGGGAACTATGGCTACACCTTC

j_gene: TRBJ2-2
abundance: .
v_gene: TRBV6-5
d_gene: .
CDR3aa: CASSYTAGVTGELFF
CDR3nt: TGTGCCAGCAGTTACACTGCAGGGGTCACCGGGGAGCTGTTTTTT

j_gene: TRBJ2-1
abundance: once
v_gene: TRBV7-8
d_gene: .
CDR3aa: CASSFRARSLDEQFF
CDR3nt: TGTGCCAGCAGCTTCAGGGCTAGGTCTCTCGATGAGCAGTTCTTC

j_gene: TRBJ1-2
abundance: once
v_gene: TRBV13
d_gene: .
CDR3aa: CASSKGPGNGYTF
CDR3nt: TGTGCCAGCAGCAAGGGCCCAGGGAATGGCTACACCTTC

j_gene: TRBJ2-3
abundance: .
v_gene: TRBV5-1
d_gene: .
CDR3aa: CASSWEWAGSTDTQYF
CDR3nt: TGCGCCAGCAGCTGGGAGTGGGCGGGGAGCACAGATACGCAGTATTTT

j_gene: TRBJ1-1
abundance: .
v_gene: TRBV5-5
d_gene: .
CDR3aa: CASSFDPGTGTEAFF
CDR3nt: TGTGCCAGCAGCTTTGATCCGGGGACGGGGACTGAAGCTTTCTTT

j_gene: TRBJ1-5
abundance: once
v_gene: TRBV15
d_gene: .
CDR3aa: CASQLSRGSDQPQHF
CDR3nt: TGTGCCTCCCAGCTAAGTAGGGGGTCGGATCAGCCCCAGCATTTT

j_gene: TRBJ2-1
abundance: medium-sized
v_gene: TRBV10-3
d_gene: TRBD2
CDR3aa: CAISTSGSRNEQFF
CDR3nt: TGTGCCATCAGTACTAGCGGGAGTCGTAATGAGCAGTTCTTC

j_gene: TRBJ2-3
abundance: few
v_gene: TRBV7-9
d_gene: TRBD2
CDR3aa: CASSAAGGPLTDTQYF
CDR3nt: TGTGCCAGCAGCGCGGCGGGAGGTCCCCTAACAGATACGCAGTATTTT

j_gene: TRBJ1-1
abundance: .
v_gene: TRBV2
d_gene: .
CDR3aa: CASPSGSEAFF
CDR3nt: TGTGCCAGCCCGTCGGGGTCTGAAGCTTTCTTT

j_gene: TRBJ2-3
abundance: .
v_gene: TRBV4-3
d_gene: TRBD1
CDR3aa: CASSYGTGDTDTQYF
CDR3nt: TGCGCCAGCAGCTACGGGACAGGGGACACAGATACGCAGTATTTT

j_gene: TRBJ2-2
abundance: .
v_gene: TRBV4-2
d_gene: TRBD2
CDR3aa: CASSQDRLAGTGELFF
CDR3nt: TGTGCCAGCAGCCAAGATCGGCTAGCGGGTACCGGGGAGCTGTTTTTT

j_gene: TRBJ2-1
abundance: .
v_gene: TRBV6-5
d_gene: .
CDR3aa: CASSYSYGEEFNEQFF
CDR3nt: TGTGCCAGCAGTTACTCCTACGGGGAGGAATTCAATGAGCAGTTCTTC

j_gene: TRBJ1-2
abundance: once
v_gene: TRBV27
d_gene: .
CDR3aa: CASSLSPSTGAYGYTF
CDR3nt: TGTGCCAGCAGTTTATCTCCATCGACAGGCGCCTATGGCTACACCTTC

j_gene: TRBJ2-7
abundance: few
v_gene: TRBV7-9
d_gene: .
CDR3aa: CASSSPSAYEQYF
CDR3nt: TGTGCCAGCAGCTCGCCTAGCGCGTACGAGCAGTACTTC

j_gene: TRBJ2-7
abundance: .
v_gene: TRBV30
d_gene: .
CDR3aa: CALESGGYRSYEQYF
CDR3nt: TGTGCCCTGGAGTCCGGGGGTTATAGGTCCTACGAGCAGTACTTC

j_gene: TRBJ2-3
abundance: .
v_gene: TRBV25-1
d_gene: .
CDR3aa: CASGTGGSDTQYF
CDR3nt: TGTGCCAGCGGCACGGGTGGGTCAGATACGCAGTATTTT

j_gene: TRBJ2-7
abundance: once
v_gene: TRBV29-1
d_gene: .
CDR3aa: CSVGWPGQSYEQYF
CDR3nt: TGCAGCGTTGGGTGGCCTGGACAGTCCTACGAGCAGTACTTC

j_gene: TRBJ2-2
abundance: .
v_gene: TRBV29-1
d_gene: TRBD1
CDR3aa: CSVEGRDREGTGELFF
CDR3nt: TGCAGCGTTGAAGGGCGGGACAGGGAGGGTACCGGGGAGCTGTTTTTT

j_gene: TRBJ2-7
abundance: .
v_gene: TRBV2
d_gene: .
CDR3aa: CASLNRDSYEQYF
CDR3nt: TGTGCCAGTTTAAACAGGGACTCCTACGAGCAGTACTTC

j_gene: TRBJ2-3
abundance: few
v_gene: TRBV7-2
d_gene: .
CDR3aa: CANSSDYRGGLYF
CDR3nt: TGTGCCAACAGCTCAGACTACAGGGGGGGTTTGTATTTT

j_gene: TRBJ2-3
abundance: .
v_gene: TRBV9
d_gene: .
CDR3aa: CASSVLQASTDTQYF
CDR3nt: TGTGCCAGCAGCGTATTGCAAGCTAGCACAGATACGCAGTATTTT

j_gene: TRBJ2-1
abundance: few
v_gene: TRBV29-1
d_gene: .
CDR3aa: CSVPEGGPYNEQFF
CDR3nt: TGCAGCGTACCCGAAGGGGGACCTTACAATGAGCAGTTCTTC

j_gene: TRBJ2-2
abundance: .
v_gene: TRBV30
d_gene: TRBD2
CDR3aa: CAWIGEGSGELFF
CDR3nt: TGTGCCTGGATCGGGGAGGGGTCCGGGGAGCTGTTTTTT

j_gene: TRBJ2-1
abundance: .
v_gene: TRBV7-9
d_gene: .
CDR3aa: CASSRQRGREGYNEQFF
CDR3nt: TGTGCCAGCAGCCGACAGAGGGGGCGGGAAGGCTACAATGAGCAGTTCTTC

j_gene: TRBJ2-1
abundance: few
v_gene: TRBV29-1
d_gene: .
CDR3aa: CSVDWRLNEQFF
CDR3nt: TGCAGCGTTGATTGGAGGTTGAATGAGCAGTTCTTC

j_gene: TRBJ2-3
abundance: .
v_gene: TRBV7-3
d_gene: TRBD2
CDR3aa: CASSLTAGVVDTQYF
CDR3nt: TGTGCCAGCAGCTTAACTGCGGGAGTCGTAGATACGCAGTATTTT

j_gene: TRBJ2-1
abundance: few
v_gene: TRBV21-1
d_gene: .
CDR3aa: CASSKGVVGRVAGDEQFF
CDR3nt: TGTGCCAGCAGCAAAGGGGTGGTAGGCCGGGTGGCGGGAGATGAGCAGTTCTTC

j_gene: TRBJ2-5
abundance: .
v_gene: TRBV14
d_gene: .
CDR3aa: CASSLIHQETQYF
CDR3nt: TGTGCCAGCAGCTTGATCCATCAAGAGACCCAGTACTTC

j_gene: TRBJ2-1
abundance: .
v_gene: TRBV9
d_gene: TRBD2
CDR3aa: CASSVAGSGGDEQFF
CDR3nt: TGTGCCAGCAGCGTAGCGGGTAGCGGGGGGGATGAGCAGTTCTTC

j_gene: TRBJ2-3
abundance: few
v_gene: TRBV6-1
d_gene: .
CDR3aa: CASSDNPGRFTDTQYF
CDR3nt: TGTGCCAGCAGTGATAATCCGGGCCGATTCACAGATACGCAGTATTTT

j_gene: TRBJ2-7
abundance: .
v_gene: TRBV7-9
d_gene: TRBD1
CDR3aa: CASSPTGVEQYF
CDR3nt: TGTGCCAGCAGCCCGACAGGGGTTGAGCAGTACTTC

j_gene: TRBJ1-2
abundance: .
v_gene: TRBV7-9
d_gene: .
CDR3aa: CASSLGSGGYTF
CDR3nt: TGTGCCAGCAGCTTAGGTTCAGGTGGCTACACCTTC

j_gene: TRBJ2-7
abundance: many
v_gene: TRBV5-1
d_gene: TRBD2
CDR3aa: CASSAGGVSGSYEQYF
CDR3nt: TGCGCCAGCAGCGCGGGGGGGGTTAGCGGGAGCTACGAGCAGTACTTC

j_gene: TRBJ2-4
abundance: few
v_gene: TRBV23-1
d_gene: .
CDR3aa: CARGVGTGAKNIQYF
CDR3nt: TGCGCCAGGGGGGTGGGGACCGGCGCCAAAAACATTCAGTACTTC

j_gene: TRBJ1-3
abundance: .
v_gene: TRBV10-3
d_gene: .
CDR3aa: CAISGIQVASSGNTIYF
CDR3nt: TGTGCCATCAGTGGAATACAGGTAGCAAGCTCTGGAAACACCATATATTTT

j_gene: TRBJ2-5
abundance: .
v_gene: TRBV7-3
d_gene: .
CDR3aa: CASSRSGSRRETQYF
CDR3nt: TGTGCCAGCAGCCGTAGCGGAAGTCGTCGGGAGACCCAGTACTTC

j_gene: TRBJ2-7
abundance: .
v_gene: TRBV7-9
d_gene: .
CDR3aa: CASSFSTYEQYF
CDR3nt: TGTGCCAGCAGCTTCAGTACCTACGAGCAGTACTTC

j_gene: TRBJ1-1
abundance: .
v_gene: TRBV28
d_gene: TRBD1
CDR3aa: CASTMTGVGTEAFF
CDR3nt: TGTGCCAGCACCATGACAGGGGTGGGCACTGAAGCTTTCTTT

j_gene: TRBJ2-5
abundance: .
v_gene: TRBV28
d_gene: .
CDR3aa: CASSSIGGESQETQYF
CDR3nt: TGTGCCAGCAGCTCAATTGGGGGAGAGTCTCAAGAGACCCAGTACTTC

j_gene: TRBJ2-7
abundance: few
v_gene: TRBV29-1
d_gene: .
CDR3aa: CSGRQQSGSEQYF
CDR3nt: TGCAGCGGAAGACAGCAATCAGGGTCCGAGCAGTACTTC

j_gene: TRBJ1-2
abundance: .
v_gene: TRBV7-9
d_gene: TRBD1
CDR3aa: CASSPTGTGYGYTF
CDR3nt: TGTGCCAGCAGCCCCACCGGGACAGGCTATGGCTACACCTTC

j_gene: TRBJ1-4
abundance: few
v_gene: TRBV13
d_gene: .
CDR3aa: CASSTPTRTNEKLFF
CDR3nt: TGTGCCAGCAGCACACCCACGCGGACTAATGAAAAACTGTTTTTT

j_gene: TRBJ2-7
abundance: .
v_gene: TRBV2
d_gene: TRBD2
CDR3aa: CASSISGGYEQYF
CDR3nt: TGTGCCAGCAGTATTAGCGGGGGCTACGAGCAGTACTTC

j_gene: TRBJ2-1
abundance: .
v_gene: TRBV29-1
d_gene: .
CDR3aa: CSVEDPADRYNEQFF
CDR3nt: TGCAGCGTTGAAGATCCGGCGGACCGTTACAATGAGCAGTTCTTC